This T cell receptor (beta chain) derives from a study of CD8 T cells in ankylosing spondylitis. Regarding the study as a whole: The clones that were linked to disease were reported to be significantly enriched in matched synovial fluid samples from ankylosing spondylitis patients. Some of the motif variants had earlier been found in reactive arthritis patients' fluid and blood. A motif in TCR beta, a set of roughly eight highly homologous variants, appeared characteristic of ankylosing spondylitis blood.

Comment on this clonotype: No antigen is known for it.

Libraries for TCR beta were made by quantitative 5'-RACE with molecular barcodes. TCRdb reprocessed the 5' RACE reads via MiXCR and lists one record per CDR3 protein. The profile covers some 840,000 distinct CDR3 sequences, with roughly 12% appearing a single time and approximately 0.5% taken by the ten largest. Germline loops: CDR1 MNHEY, CDR2 SVGAGI. There are 16 residues in the CDR3. The ends lost 0 bases at V and 2 bases at J; junction bases unmatched: 7. The sequencing sample was made of blood, either unsorted or a sorted T cell fraction (not recorded which). This TCR was sampled from a male donor with ankylosing spondylitis. V usage is TRBV6-5 and J usage is TRBJ2-7, with 7 bases aligning to TRBD2. In nucleotides, the CDR3 is TGTGCCAGCAGTTACTCATTGGCGGGGGAGACCTACGAGCAGTACTTC. Translated: CASSYSLAGETYEQYF.